Below, 21 T cell receptor beta chains from the same sample are listed, as sequenced in a study of blood T cell repertoires in COVID-19. Assay used: immunoSEQ multiplex PCR; TCRdb lists only in-frame clones, some missing. The sample shows 200,000 or so clones, under 90% of them seen only once. The specimen sequenced was peripheral blood. The receptors originated from a human donor in a cohort sampled during active COVID-19.

J is TRBJ2-7 and V is TRBV18, with D possibly being TRBD2 (5 bases). The CDR3 covers 13 residues. Trimming cost V 6 bases and J 7 bases, with 16 bases left between them. Germline-derived CDR1 and CDR2 are KGHSH and LQKENI. DNA of the CDR3: TGTGCCAGCTCCCAGGACGAGGACTGGGAGCAGTACTTC. Protein: CASSQDEDWEQYF. The complete variable domain, with remaining parts taken from reference TRBV18 and TRBJ2-7, reads NAGVMQNPRHLVRRRGQEARLRCSPMKGHSHVYWYRQLPEEGLKFMVYLQKENIIDESGMPKERFSAEFPKEGPSILRIQQVVRGDSAAYFCASSQDEDWEQYFGPGTRLTVT.

The V call is TRBV10-3, the J call TRBJ1-2, with TRBD1 matching over 10 bases. After removal of 6 bases from V and 8 bases from J, the junction contained 6 bases not matched to a gene. The germline V gene encodes CDR1 ENHRY and CDR2 SYGVKD. The CDR3 totals 13 residues. The DNA for the CDR3 is TGTGCCATCAGCCGGGACAGGGGTCGAGGCTACACCTTC. Its translation: CAISRDRGRGYTF.

This chain's CDR3 is CASSRLVAYEQYF. CDR3 in DNA: TGTGCCAGCAGTAGACTAGTTGCCTACGAGCAGTACTTC. The rearrangement joins TRBV6-5 to TRBJ2-7; D might be TRBD2 (6 bases). Trimming cost V 5 bases and J 2 bases, with 10 bases left between them. The CDR3 covers 13 residues. Germline CDR1 reads MNHEY; CDR2 reads SVGAGI.

V gene TRBV2 combines with J gene TRBJ2-5; 14 bases fit TRBD2. The ends lost 6 bases at V and 1 base at J; junction bases unmatched: 4. CDR1 and CDR2 from the germline V gene are SNHLY and FYNNEI. The CDR3 has 16 residues. The CDR3 DNA follows: TGTGCCAGCAGCCGTGGGACTAGCGGGGGCCAAGAGACCCAGTACTTC. Amino acids: CASSRGTSGGQETQYF.

This clone was seen a single time. The chain has TRBV9 and TRBJ2-3; 7 bases agree with TRBD2. The ends lost 3 bases at V and 2 bases at J; junction bases unmatched: 6. Germline-derived CDR1 and CDR2 are SGDLS and YYNGEE. This CDR3 has 15 amino acids. CDR3 sequence: CASSAGLGSTDTQYF. DNA for the CDR3: TGTGCCAGCAGCGCCGGACTAGGGTCCACAGATACGCAGTATTTT. Full variable domain (rest looked up from reference TRBV9 and TRBJ2-3): DSGVTQTPKHLITATGQRVTLRCSPRSGDLSVYWYQQSLDQGLQFLIQYYNGEERAKGNILERFSAQQFPDLHSELNLSSLELGDSALYFCASSAGLGSTDTQYFGPGTRLTVL.

This chain uses TRBV9 with TRBJ1-4; possibly TRBD1 for D (5 bases). CDR1 and CDR2 (germline): SGDLS, YYNGEE. CDR3 length equals 16 residues. V was shortened by 0 bases and J by 3 bases, with 12 bases between the two germline ends. CDR3 in DNA: TGTGCCAGCAGCGTAGCGGGGGGGACTGCTAATGAAAAACTGTTTTTT. This sequence encodes CASSVAGGTANEKLFF. Full variable domain (remainder filled in from reference TRBV9 and TRBJ1-4): DSGVTQTPKHLITATGQRVTLRCSPRSGDLSVYWYQQSLDQGLQFLIQYYNGEERAKGNILERFSAQQFPDLHSELNLSSLELGDSALYFCASSVAGGTANEKLFFGSGTQLSVL.

The chain combines TRBV5-5 with TRBJ2-5; possibly TRBD2 for D (7 bases). Germline assignment: CDR1 SGHKS and CDR2 YYEKEE (reference sequence). With 0 bases removed from V and 5 bases from J, the gap between germline ends came to 14 bases. The CDR3 length is 15 residues. This chain's CDR3 is CASSLASEGGETQYF. For the CDR3, the DNA is TGTGCCAGCAGCTTGGCCTCTGAGGGGGGGGAGACCCAGTACTTC.

The V and J genes are TRBV5-1 and TRBJ1-2, with a tentative D call TRBD1 (6 bases). Germline loops: CDR1 SGHRS, CDR2 YFSETQ. The V and J ends lost 2 bases and 8 bases respectively, with 22 bases between them. This CDR3 region has 16 residues. CDR3 in amino acids: CASSLTLTGPRGGYTF. The CDR3 DNA reads TGCGCCAGCAGCTTAACATTGACAGGACCCAGGGGAGGCTACACCTTC.

V usage is TRBV7-2 and J usage is TRBJ2-3; 8 nucleotides line up with TRBD2. V trimming: 1 base; J trimming: 2 bases; junction bases outside the gene matches: 5. Germline V gene sequence: CDR1 SGHTA, CDR2 FQGNSA. The CDR3 length is 16 residues. CDR3 DNA sequence: TGTGCCAGCAGCTTAGACGGGCGGGGGGCCACAGATACGCAGTATTTT. It translates to CASSLDGRGATDTQYF.

The rearrangement links TRBV4-2 to TRBJ1-4, with D possibly being TRBD1 (6 bases). V lost 2 bases and J lost 0, with 10 bases in between. There are 16 residues in the CDR3. CDR1 and CDR2 (germline): LGHNA, YNFKEQ. The CDR3 DNA reads TGTGCCAGCAGCCAATTCTCAGGGGCAACTAATGAAAAACTGTTTTTT. Protein product: CASSQFSGATNEKLFF.

The rearrangement uses TRBV11-2 and TRBJ2-3; possible D gene TRBD1, 6 bases. The CDR3 runs to 16 residues. Germline loops: CDR1 SGHAT, CDR2 FQNNGV. V gave up 1 base and J gave up 2 bases, with 13 bases separating them. This CDR3 reads CASSLGAQGTTDTQYF. The CDR3 DNA reads TGTGCCAGCAGCTTAGGCGCTCAGGGGACCACAGATACGCAGTATTTT.

This sequence joins TRBV12-3 or TRBV12-4 and TRBJ2-5; no clear D. The V gene lost 5 bases and the J gene lost 5 bases, with 12 bases spanning the gap. The CDR3 totals 13 residues. CDR3 sequence: CASSQWAVETQYF. In DNA, the CDR3 is TGTGCCAGCAGTCAGTGGGCTGTGGAGACCCAGTACTTC.

The chain carries TRBV4-2 and TRBJ1-2, with D tentatively TRBD1 (6 bases). Trimming removed 2 bases from V and 4 bases from J, with 20 bases in between. Germline V lookup: CDR1 LGHNA, CDR2 YNFKEQ. This CDR3 has 17 residues. CDR3 loop: CASSQRPGGAGSYGYTF. Written as DNA, the CDR3 is TGTGCCAGCAGCCAAAGACCTGGGGGGGCGGGTAGCTATGGCTACACCTTC.

J is TRBJ1-1 and V is TRBV7-9, with 7 bases that match TRBD1. This CDR3 comprises 13 residues. Germline CDR1 and CDR2: SEHNR and FQNEAQ (reference sequence). Trimming cost V 0 bases and J 11 bases; bases outside gene matches: 6. The CDR3 sequence is CASSLAELTGAFF. The CDR3 DNA reads as TGTGCCAGCAGCTTAGCGGAGTTGACAGGGGCTTTCTTT. The complete variable domain, with remaining parts taken from reference TRBV7-9 and TRBJ1-1, reads DTGVSQNPRHKITKRGQNVTFRCDPISEHNRLYWYRQTLGQGPEFLTYFQNEAQLEKSRLLSDRFSAERPKGSFSTLEIQRTEQGDSAMYLCASSLAELTGAFFGQGTRLTVV.

This CDR3 reads CASSQDRIQAFF. For the CDR3, the DNA is TGTGCCAGCAGCCAAGACAGGATTCAAGCTTTCTTT. V is TRBV14 and J is TRBJ1-1; no clear D gene. The V end was cut by 0 bases, the J end by 9 bases, with 8 bases between. The germline CDR1 and CDR2 sequences are SGHDN and FVKESK. This CDR3 comprises 12 residues.

This chain connects TRBV5-1 to TRBJ2-2; TRBD1 matches 8 bases. The CDR3 is 16 amino acids. Germline trimming cut 1 base from V and 8 bases from J; bases unmatched to any gene: 10. CDR1 is SGHRS and CDR2 is YFSETQ in the germline V gene. CDR3 nucleotide sequence: TGCGCCAGCAGCTTGAGGGACAGGACATCTGAGGGGGAGCTGTTTTTT. This gives the protein CASSLRDRTSEGELFF. The complete variable domain, with remaining parts taken from reference TRBV5-1 and TRBJ2-2, reads KAGVTQTPRYLIKTRGQQVTLSCSPISGHRSVSWYQQTPGQGLQFLFEYFSETQRNKGNFPGRFSGRQFSNSRSEMNVSTLELGDSALYLCASSLRDRTSEGELFFGEGSRLTVL.

The rearrangement joins TRBV9 to TRBJ2-2, with TRBD2 identical over 9 bases. The V gene's germline CDR1 is SGDLS and CDR2 YYNGEE. The V segment lost 4 bases and the J segment 3 bases; nucleotides outside the gene matches: 7. The CDR3 extends over 16 amino acids. The CDR3 sequence: CASSPYSGSHTGELFF. CDR3 coding DNA: TGTGCCAGCAGCCCTTATAGCGGGAGTCACACCGGGGAGCTGTTTTTT.

The V and J genes are TRBV5-1 and TRBJ2-6, with a weak D call TRBD1 (6 bases). This CDR3 spans 21 amino acids. The V end lost 0 bases, the J end lost 5 bases, and 27 bases lay between the germline ends. In germline, CDR1 is SGHRS, CDR2 YFSETQ. Here the CDR3 reads CASSLDRSDSPFISRANVLTF. The CDR3 DNA follows: TGCGCCAGCAGCTTGGACCGTTCGGACAGCCCGTTTATAAGTAGGGCCAACGTCCTGACTTTC.

This clone appeared a few times. The chain has TRBV7-8 and TRBJ1-6; D is undetermined. V dropped 1 base and J dropped 5 bases, with 24 bases sitting between them. CDR1 and CDR2 from the germline V gene are SGHVS and FQNEAQ. CDR3 size: 20 residues. The CDR3 here is CASSLGRGTPHAVNNSPLHF. CDR3 DNA: TGTGCCAGCAGCTTAGGTAGAGGCACGCCGCATGCAGTAAATAATTCACCCCTCCACTTT.

The chain links TRBV11-3 to TRBJ1-1; TRBD1 might be the D (6 bases). The V gene lost 5 bases and the J gene lost 2 bases, with 9 bases spanning the gap. Germline CDR1 is SGHNT and CDR2 is YENEEA. The CDR3 extends over 13 amino acids. The CDR3 reads CASSLGTNTEAFF. DNA of the CDR3: TGTGCCAGCAGCCTCGGGACAAACACTGAAGCTTTCTTT.

The V gene is TRBV11-2, the J gene TRBJ1-2; D gene unclear. Germline loops: CDR1 SGHAT, CDR2 FQNNGV. The CDR3 has 15 residues. V was pared by 0 bases and J by 1 base, with 9 bases between. The CDR3: CASSLEHSYNYGYTF. CDR3 in DNA: TGTGCCAGCAGCTTAGAACACAGTTATAACTATGGCTACACCTTC.